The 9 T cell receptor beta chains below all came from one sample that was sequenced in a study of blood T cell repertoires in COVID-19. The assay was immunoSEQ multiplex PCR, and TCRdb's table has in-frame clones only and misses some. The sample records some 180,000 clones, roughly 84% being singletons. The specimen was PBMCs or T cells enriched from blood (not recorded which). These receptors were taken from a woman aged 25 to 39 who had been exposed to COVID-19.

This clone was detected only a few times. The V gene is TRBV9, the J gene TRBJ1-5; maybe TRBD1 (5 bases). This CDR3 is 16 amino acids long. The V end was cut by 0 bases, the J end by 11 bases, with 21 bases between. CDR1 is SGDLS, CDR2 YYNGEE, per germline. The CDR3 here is CASSVEWNSPSRAQHF. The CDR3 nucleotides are TGTGCCAGCAGCGTAGAATGGAACTCTCCCTCCAGGGCCCAGCATTTT.

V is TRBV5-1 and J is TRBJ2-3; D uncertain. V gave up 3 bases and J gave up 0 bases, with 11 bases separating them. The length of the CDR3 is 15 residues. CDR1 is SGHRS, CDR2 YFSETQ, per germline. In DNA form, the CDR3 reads TGCGCCAGCAGCTCCCTATTTACTAGCACAGATACGCAGTATTTT. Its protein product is CASSSLFTSTDTQYF. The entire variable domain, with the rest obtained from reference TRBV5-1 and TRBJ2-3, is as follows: KAGVTQTPRYLIKTRGQQVTLSCSPISGHRSVSWYQQTPGQGLQFLFEYFSETQRNKGNFPGRFSGRQFSNSRSEMNVSTLELGDSALYLCASSSLFTSTDTQYFGPGTRLTVL.

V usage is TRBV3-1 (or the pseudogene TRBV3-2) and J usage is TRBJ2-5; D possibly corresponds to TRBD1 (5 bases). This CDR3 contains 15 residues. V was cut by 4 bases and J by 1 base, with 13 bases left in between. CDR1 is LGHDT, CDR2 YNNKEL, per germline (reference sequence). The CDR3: CASSLSSRGQETQYF. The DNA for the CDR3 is TGTGCCAGCAGCCTAAGTTCTAGGGGCCAAGAGACCCAGTACTTC.

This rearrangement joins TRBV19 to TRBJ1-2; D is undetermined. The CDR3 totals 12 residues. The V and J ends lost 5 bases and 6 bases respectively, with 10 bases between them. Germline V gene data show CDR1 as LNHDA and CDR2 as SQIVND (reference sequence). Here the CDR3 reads CASSRTGDGYTF. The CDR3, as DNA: TGTGCCAGTAGTCGAACCGGGGATGGCTACACCTTC.

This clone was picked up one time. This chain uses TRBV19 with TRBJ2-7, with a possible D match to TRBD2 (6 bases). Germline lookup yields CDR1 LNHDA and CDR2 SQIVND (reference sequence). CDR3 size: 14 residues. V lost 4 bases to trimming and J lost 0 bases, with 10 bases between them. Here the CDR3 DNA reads TGTGCCAGTAGTACCGGGACTGCCTCCTACGAGCAGTACTTC. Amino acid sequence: CASSTGTASYEQYF.

The CDR3: CASSQDLTSNEQFF. The CDR3 DNA reads as TGTGCCAGCAGCCAAGATTTGACTTCGAATGAGCAGTTCTTC. The V and J genes are TRBV3-1 (or the pseudogene TRBV3-2) and TRBJ2-1; unclear D gene. Trimming pared 0 bases from V and 7 bases from J, leaving 10 bases between. Germline V CDR1 and CDR2: LGHDT, YNNKEL (reference sequence). The CDR3 is made up of 14 amino acids.

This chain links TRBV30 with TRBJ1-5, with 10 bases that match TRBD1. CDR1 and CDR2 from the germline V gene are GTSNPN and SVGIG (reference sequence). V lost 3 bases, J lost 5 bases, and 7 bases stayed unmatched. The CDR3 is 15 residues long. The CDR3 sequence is CAWRSRDRGYQPQHF. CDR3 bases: TGTGCCTGGAGAAGCCGGGACAGGGGATATCAGCCCCAGCATTTT.

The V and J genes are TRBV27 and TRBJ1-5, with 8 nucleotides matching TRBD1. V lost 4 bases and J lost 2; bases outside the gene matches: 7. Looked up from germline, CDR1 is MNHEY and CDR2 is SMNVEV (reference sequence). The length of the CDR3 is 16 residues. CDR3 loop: CASSSFLDRGNQPQHF. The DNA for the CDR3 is TGTGCCAGCAGTTCCTTCCTGGACAGGGGCAATCAGCCCCAGCATTTT.

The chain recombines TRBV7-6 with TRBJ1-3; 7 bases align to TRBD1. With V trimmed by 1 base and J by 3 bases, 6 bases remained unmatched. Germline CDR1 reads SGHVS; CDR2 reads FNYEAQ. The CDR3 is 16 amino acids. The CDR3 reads CASSLVARDSGNTIYF. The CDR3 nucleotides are TGTGCCAGCAGCTTAGTAGCCCGGGACAGTGGAAACACCATATATTTT.